This T cell receptor beta chain was documented in a study of T cell repertoires in cytomegalovirus infection. Study-wide background: Based on public TCR beta signatures, there were indications of CMV infection and of a matching HLA type.

Findings and caveats of the study: Across the ex vivo response, the dominant clonotypes were HLA-C-restricted CMV-specific TCR beta clonotypes. Identification of carriers of CMV plus the relevant HLA was performed using cumulative public TCR beta family frequency.

This clonotype came up a few times. Its specificity is not known. Each CDR3 protein gets one entry after TCRdb re-called the reads with MiXCR. The profile covers 100,000 to 150,000 distinct CDR3 sequences, with 20% to 30% appearing a single time and roughly 33% taken by the ten largest. V lost 6 bases, J lost 3 bases, and 12 bases lay in between. The CDR3 consists of 13 residues. CDR1 is SQVTM and CDR2 is ANQGSEA in the germline V gene. This TCR came from a human donor in good health (CMV status not recorded). Some clones in this sample may be carry-over from other donors' samples. The genes are TRBV29-1 and TRBJ1-5; perhaps TRBD1 as D (6 bases). Sequenced: PBMCs, sequenced either directly or after in vitro stimulation (not recorded which). CDR3 residues: CSVLGGTNQPQHF. CDR3 nucleotide sequence: TGCAGCGTCTTAGGGGGGACCAATCAGCCCCAGCATTTT.